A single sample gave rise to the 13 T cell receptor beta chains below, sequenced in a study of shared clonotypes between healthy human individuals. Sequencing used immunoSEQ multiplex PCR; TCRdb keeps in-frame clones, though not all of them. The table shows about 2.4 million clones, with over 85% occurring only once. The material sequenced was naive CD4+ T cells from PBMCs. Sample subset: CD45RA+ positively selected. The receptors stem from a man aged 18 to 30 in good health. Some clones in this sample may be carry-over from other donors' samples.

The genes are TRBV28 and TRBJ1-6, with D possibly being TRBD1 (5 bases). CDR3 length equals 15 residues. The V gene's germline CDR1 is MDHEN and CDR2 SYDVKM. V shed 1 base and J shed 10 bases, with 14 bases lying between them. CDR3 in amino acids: CASSLFGRWGSPLHF. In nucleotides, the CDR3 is TGTGCCAGCAGTTTATTCGGCAGGTGGGGGTCACCCCTCCACTTT.

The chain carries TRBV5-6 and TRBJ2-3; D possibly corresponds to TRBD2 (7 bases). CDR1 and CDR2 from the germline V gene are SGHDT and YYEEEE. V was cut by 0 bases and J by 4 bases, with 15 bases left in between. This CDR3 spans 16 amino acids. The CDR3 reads CASSLVGGGLPDTQYF. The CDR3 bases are TGTGCCAGCAGCTTGGTAGGGGGAGGGCTACCAGATACGCAGTATTTT.

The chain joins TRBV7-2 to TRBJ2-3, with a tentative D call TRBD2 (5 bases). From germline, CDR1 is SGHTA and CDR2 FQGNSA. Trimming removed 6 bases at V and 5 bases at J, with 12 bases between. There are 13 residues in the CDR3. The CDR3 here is CASSRGRGDTQYF. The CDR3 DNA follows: TGTGCCAGCAGTCGAGGACGGGGAGATACGCAGTATTTT.

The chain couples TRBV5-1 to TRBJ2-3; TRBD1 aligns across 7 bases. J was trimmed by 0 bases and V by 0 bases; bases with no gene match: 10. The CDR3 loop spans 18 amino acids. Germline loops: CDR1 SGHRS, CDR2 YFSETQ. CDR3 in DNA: TGCGCCAGCAGCTTGGGCTCAGGGGGTAGCCCTAGCACAGATACGCAGTATTTT. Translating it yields CASSLGSGGSPSTDTQYF.

The CDR3 reads CASSLEGAFGGYTF. Here the CDR3 DNA reads TGCGCCAGCAGCTTGGAGGGGGCCTTTGGCGGCTACACCTTC. The V and J genes are TRBV5-1 and TRBJ1-2; 7 positions agree with TRBD1. The V and J ends lost 0 bases and 8 bases, in that order; junction bases with no gene match: 7. This CDR3 is 14 amino acids long. Germline V gives CDR1 SGHRS, CDR2 YFSETQ.

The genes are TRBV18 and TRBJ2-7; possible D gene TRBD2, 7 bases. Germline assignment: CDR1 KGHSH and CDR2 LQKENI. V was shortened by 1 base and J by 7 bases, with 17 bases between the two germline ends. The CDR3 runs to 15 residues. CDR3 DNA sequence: TGTGCCAGCTCACCACGGGGGGGCTCGGACCGAGAGCAGTACTTC. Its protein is CASSPRGGSDREQYF. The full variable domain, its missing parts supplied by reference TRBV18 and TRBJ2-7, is NAGVMQNPRHLVRRRGQEARLRCSPMKGHSHVYWYRQLPEEGLKFMVYLQKENIIDESGMPKERFSAEFPKEGPSILRIQQVVRGDSAAYFCASSPRGGSDREQYFGPGTRLTVT.

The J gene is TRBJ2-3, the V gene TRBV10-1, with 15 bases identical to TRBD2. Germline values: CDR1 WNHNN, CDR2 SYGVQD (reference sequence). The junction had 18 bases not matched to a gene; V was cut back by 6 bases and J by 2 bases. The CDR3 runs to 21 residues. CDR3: CASRANRTSGRACGFTDTQYF. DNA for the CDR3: TGCGCCAGCAGAGCAAATCGGACTAGCGGGAGGGCCTGTGGGTTCACAGATACGCAGTATTTT.

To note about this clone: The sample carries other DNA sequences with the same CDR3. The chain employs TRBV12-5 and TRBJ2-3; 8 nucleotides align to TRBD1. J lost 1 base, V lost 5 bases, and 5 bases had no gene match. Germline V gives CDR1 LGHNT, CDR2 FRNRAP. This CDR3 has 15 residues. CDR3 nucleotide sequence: TGTGCTAGTGGTCTGGGGACAGGCGGCACAGATACGCAGTATTTT. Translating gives CASGLGTGGTDTQYF.

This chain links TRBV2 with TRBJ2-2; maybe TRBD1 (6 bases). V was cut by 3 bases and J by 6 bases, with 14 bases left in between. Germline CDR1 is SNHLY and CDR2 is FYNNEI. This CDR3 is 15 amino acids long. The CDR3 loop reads CASSDQGSESGELFF. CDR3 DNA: TGTGCCAGCAGTGACCAGGGGTCCGAATCCGGGGAGCTGTTTTTT. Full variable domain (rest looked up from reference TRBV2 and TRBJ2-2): EPEVTQTPSHQVTQMGQEVILRCVPISNHLYFYWYRQILGQKVEFLVSFYNNEISEKSEIFDDQFSVERPDGSNFTLKIRSTKLEDSAMYFCASSDQGSESGELFFGEGSRLTVL.

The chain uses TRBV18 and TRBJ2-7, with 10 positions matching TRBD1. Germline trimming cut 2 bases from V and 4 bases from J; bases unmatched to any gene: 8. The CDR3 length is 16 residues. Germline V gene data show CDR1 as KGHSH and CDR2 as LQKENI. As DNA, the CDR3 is TGTGCCAGCTCACCAAACAGACAGGGGGCGAGGTACGAGCAGTACTTC. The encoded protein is CASSPNRQGARYEQYF. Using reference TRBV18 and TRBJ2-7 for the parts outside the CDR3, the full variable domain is NAGVMQNPRHLVRRRGQEARLRCSPMKGHSHVYWYRQLPEEGLKFMVYLQKENIIDESGMPKERFSAEFPKEGPSILRIQQVVRGDSAAYFCASSPNRQGARYEQYFGPGTRLTVT.

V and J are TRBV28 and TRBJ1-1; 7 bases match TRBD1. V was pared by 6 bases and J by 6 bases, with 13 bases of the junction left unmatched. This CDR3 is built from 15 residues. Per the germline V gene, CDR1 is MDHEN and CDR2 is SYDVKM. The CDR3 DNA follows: TGTGCCAGCAGCCCCGGAGGGTTGACAGGGCCTGAAGCTTTCTTT. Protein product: CASSPGGLTGPEAFF. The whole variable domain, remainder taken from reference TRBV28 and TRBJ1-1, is DVKVTQSSRYLVKRTGEKVFLECVQDMDHENMFWYRQDPGLGLRLIYFSYDVKMKEKGDIPEGYSVSREKKERFSLILESASTNQTSMYLCASSPGGLTGPEAFFGQGTRLTVV.

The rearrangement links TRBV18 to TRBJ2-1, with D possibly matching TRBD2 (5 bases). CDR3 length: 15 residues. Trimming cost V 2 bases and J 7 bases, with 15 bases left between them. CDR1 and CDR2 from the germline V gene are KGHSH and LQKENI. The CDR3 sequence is CASSPVLASLNEQFF. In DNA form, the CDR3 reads TGTGCCAGCTCACCAGTGCTAGCATCCCTTAATGAGCAGTTCTTC.

The CDR3 DNA is TGTGCCTGGAGCCCCAGGGGCCATCAGCCCCAGCATTTT. The encoded protein is CAWSPRGHQPQHF. This rearrangement joins TRBV30 to TRBJ1-5, with a tentative D call TRBD1 (6 bases). Germline-derived CDR1 and CDR2 are GTSNPN and SVGIG (reference sequence). The V and J ends lost 3 bases and 5 bases respectively, with 11 bases between them. This CDR3 has 13 amino acids.